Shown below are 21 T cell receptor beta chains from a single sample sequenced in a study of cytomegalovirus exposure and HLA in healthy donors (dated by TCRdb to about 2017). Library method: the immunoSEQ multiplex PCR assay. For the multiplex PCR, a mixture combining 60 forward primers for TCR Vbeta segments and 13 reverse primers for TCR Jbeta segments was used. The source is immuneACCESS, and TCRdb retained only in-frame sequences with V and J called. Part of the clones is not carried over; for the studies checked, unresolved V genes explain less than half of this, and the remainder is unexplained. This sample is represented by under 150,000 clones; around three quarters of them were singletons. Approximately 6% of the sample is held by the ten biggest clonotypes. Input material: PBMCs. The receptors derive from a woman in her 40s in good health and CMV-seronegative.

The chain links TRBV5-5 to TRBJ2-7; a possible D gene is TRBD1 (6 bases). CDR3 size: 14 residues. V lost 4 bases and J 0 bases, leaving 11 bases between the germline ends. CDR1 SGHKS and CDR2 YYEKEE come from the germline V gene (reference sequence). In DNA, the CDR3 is TGTGCCAGCAGCCTCCGGACAGCCTCCTACGAGCAGTACTTC. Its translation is CASSLRTASYEQYF.

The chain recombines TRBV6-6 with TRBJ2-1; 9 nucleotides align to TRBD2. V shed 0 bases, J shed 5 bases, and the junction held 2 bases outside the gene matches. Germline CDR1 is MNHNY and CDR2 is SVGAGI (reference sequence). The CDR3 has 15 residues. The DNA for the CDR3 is TGTGCCAGCAGTTACTCGGCTAGCGGGGACAATGAGCAGTTCTTC. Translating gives CASSYSASGDNEQFF.

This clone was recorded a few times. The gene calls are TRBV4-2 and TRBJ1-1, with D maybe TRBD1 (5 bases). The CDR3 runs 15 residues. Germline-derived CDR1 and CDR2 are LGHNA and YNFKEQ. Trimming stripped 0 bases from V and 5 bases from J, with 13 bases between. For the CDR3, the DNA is TGTGCCAGCAGCCAAGATTTAGGGGTAGGGACTGAAGCTTTCTTT. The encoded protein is CASSQDLGVGTEAFF.

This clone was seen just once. The CDR3 bases are TGCGCCAGCAGCCTCCGGACAGGGTTCTACGAGCAGTACTTC. Translating gives CASSLRTGFYEQYF. The V call is TRBV5-1, the J call TRBJ2-7; TRBD1 agrees at 8 bases. The germline gives CDR1 SGHRS, CDR2 YFSETQ. Trimming at V came to 4 bases and at J to 3 bases, leaving 6 bases not matched to a gene. CDR3 length: 14 amino acids.

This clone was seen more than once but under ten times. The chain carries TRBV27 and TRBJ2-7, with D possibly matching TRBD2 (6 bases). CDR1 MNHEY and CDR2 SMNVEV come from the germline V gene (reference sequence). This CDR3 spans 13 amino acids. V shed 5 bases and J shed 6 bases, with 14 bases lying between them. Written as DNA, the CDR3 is TGTGCCAGCAGTCCGTGGTCGGGGGTCGAGCAGTACTTC. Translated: CASSPWSGVEQYF.

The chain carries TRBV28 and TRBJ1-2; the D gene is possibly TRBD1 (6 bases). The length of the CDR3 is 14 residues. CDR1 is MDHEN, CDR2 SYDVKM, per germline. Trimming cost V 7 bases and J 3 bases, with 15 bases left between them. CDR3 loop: CASMITGLDYGYTF. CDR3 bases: TGTGCCAGCATGATTACAGGGTTGGACTATGGCTACACCTTC.

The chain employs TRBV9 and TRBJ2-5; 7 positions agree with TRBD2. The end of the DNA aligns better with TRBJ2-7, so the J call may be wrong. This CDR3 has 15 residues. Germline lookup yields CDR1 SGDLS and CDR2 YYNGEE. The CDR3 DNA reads TGTGCCAGCAGCTCATTTACTAGCGACCGCTACGAGCAGTACTTC. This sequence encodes CASSSFTSDRYEQYF.

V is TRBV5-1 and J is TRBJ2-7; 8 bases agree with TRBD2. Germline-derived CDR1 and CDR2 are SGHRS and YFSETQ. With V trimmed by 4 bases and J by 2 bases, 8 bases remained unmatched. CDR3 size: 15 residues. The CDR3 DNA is TGCGCCAGCAGCACCGGACTAGCCCAAACCTACGAGCAGTACTTC. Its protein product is CASSTGLAQTYEQYF.

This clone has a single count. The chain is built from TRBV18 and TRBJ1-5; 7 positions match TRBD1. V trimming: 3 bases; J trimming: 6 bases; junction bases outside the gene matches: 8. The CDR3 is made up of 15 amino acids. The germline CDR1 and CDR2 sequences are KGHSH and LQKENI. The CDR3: CASSPSTGKAQPQHF. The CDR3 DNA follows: TGTGCCAGCTCACCCTCGACAGGGAAGGCTCAGCCCCAGCATTTT.

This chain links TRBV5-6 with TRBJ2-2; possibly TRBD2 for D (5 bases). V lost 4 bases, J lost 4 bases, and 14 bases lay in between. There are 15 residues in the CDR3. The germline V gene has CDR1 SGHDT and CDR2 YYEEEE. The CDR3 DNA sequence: TGTGCCAGCAGCCCGGTCCGGGGATTCACCGGGGAGCTGTTTTTT. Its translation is CASSPVRGFTGELFF.

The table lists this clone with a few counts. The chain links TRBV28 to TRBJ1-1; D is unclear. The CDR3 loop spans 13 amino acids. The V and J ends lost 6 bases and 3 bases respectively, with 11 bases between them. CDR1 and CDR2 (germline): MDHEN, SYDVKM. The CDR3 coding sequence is TGTGCCAGCAGCCCAGCCCTAGACACTGAAGCTTTCTTT. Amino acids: CASSPALDTEAFF.

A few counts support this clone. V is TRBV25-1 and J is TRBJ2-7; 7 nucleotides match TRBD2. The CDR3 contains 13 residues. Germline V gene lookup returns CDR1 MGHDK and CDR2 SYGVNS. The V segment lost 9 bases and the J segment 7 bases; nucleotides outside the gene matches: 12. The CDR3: CASLGGGFREQYF. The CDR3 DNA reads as TGTGCCAGTCTGGGGGGGGGTTTTAGGGAGCAGTACTTC.

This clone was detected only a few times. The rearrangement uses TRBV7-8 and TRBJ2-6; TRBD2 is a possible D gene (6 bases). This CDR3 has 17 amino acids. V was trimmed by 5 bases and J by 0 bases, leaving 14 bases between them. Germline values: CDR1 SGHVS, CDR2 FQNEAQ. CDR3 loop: CASSAWDWDSGANVLTF. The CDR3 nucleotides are TGTGCCAGCAGCGCATGGGACTGGGACTCTGGGGCCAACGTCCTGACTTTC.

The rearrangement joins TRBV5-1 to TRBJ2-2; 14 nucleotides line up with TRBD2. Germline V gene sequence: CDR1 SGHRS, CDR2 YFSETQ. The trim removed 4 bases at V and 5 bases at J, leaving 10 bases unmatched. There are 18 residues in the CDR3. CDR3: CASSPLTSGRAGTGELFF. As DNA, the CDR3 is TGCGCCAGCAGCCCACTGACTAGCGGGAGGGCCGGGACCGGGGAGCTGTTTTTT. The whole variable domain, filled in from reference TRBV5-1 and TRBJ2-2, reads KAGVTQTPRYLIKTRGQQVTLSCSPISGHRSVSWYQQTPGQGLQFLFEYFSETQRNKGNFPGRFSGRQFSNSRSEMNVSTLELGDSALYLCASSPLTSGRAGTGELFFGEGSRLTVL.

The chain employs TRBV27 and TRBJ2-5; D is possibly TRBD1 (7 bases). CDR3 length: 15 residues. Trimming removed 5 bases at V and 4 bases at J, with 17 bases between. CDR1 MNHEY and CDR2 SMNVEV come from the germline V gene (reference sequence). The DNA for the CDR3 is TGTGCCAGCAGTCCCGGAGGGGGCTTGCCAGAGACCCAGTACTTC. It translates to CASSPGGGLPETQYF.

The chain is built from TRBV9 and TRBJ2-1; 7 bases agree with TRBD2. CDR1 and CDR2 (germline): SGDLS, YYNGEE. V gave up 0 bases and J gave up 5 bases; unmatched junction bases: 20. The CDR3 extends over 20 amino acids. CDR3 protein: CASSVASGWGGGSRDNEQFF. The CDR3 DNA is TGTGCCAGCAGCGTAGCTTCAGGGTGGGGCGGCGGGAGTCGAGACAATGAGCAGTTCTTC.

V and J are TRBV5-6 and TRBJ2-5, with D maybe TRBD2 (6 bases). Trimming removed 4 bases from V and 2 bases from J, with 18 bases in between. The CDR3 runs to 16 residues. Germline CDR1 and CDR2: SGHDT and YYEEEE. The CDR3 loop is CASSPRAGLRQETQYF. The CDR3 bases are TGTGCCAGCAGCCCACGGGCGGGACTGAGACAAGAGACCCAGTACTTC.

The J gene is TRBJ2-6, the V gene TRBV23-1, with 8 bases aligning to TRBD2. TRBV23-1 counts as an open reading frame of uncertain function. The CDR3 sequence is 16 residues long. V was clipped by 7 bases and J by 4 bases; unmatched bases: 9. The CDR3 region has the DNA TGCGCCAGCACCGGGAGGGTCCACTCCGGGGCCAACGTCCTGACTTTC. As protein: CASTGRVHSGANVLTF.

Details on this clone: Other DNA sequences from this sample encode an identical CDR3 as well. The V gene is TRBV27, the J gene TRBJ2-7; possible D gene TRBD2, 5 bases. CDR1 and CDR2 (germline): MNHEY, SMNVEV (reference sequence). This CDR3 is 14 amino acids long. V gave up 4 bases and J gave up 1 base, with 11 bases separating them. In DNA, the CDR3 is TGTGCCAGCAGTTGGAGCGGTTCATCCTACGAGCAGTACTTC. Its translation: CASSWSGSSYEQYF.

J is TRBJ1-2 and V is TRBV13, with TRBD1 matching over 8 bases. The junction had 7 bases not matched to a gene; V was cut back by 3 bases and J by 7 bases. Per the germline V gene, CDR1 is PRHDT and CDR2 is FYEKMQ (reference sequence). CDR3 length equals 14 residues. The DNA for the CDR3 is TGTGCCAGCAGCTTGGGCAGGGGGCAAAGTGGCTACACCTTC. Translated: CASSLGRGQSGYTF.

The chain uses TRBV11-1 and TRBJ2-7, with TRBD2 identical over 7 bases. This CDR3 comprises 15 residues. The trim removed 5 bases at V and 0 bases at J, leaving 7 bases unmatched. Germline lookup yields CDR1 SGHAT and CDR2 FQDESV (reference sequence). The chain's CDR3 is CASSLSGISSYEQYF. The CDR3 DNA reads TGTGCCAGCAGCCTCAGCGGGATTAGCTCCTACGAGCAGTACTTC.